These 23 T cell receptor beta chains came from one sample sequenced in a study of immune heterogeneity within non-small cell lung tumors. Multiplex PCR relied on 32 V and 13 J primers to amplify TCR beta CDR3. TCRdb re-analysed the multiplex PCR reads in MiXCR, keeping a single row per CDR3 protein. This table holds about 9,600 distinct CDR3 sequences, around 27% found once. Samples each supplied around 580 ng of bulk tumor genomic DNA as template. Several far-apart biopsies were taken per primary tumor during surgery. Each patient presented with untreated, newly diagnosed non-small cell lung cancer and received curative surgery. The sample consisted of lung tumor tissue. These receptor sequences come from a woman between 45 and 65 years old with non-small cell lung cancer.

By proportion, this clonotype is medium-sized. The chain couples TRBV28 to TRBJ1-6; weak D call: TRBD1 (5 bases). V dropped 7 bases and J dropped 12 bases, with 13 bases sitting between them. From germline, CDR1 is MDHEN and CDR2 SYDVKM. The CDR3 spans 12 residues. The CDR3 coding sequence is TGTGCCAGCACTCCACCGAGGGGACCCCTCCACTTT. Translation gives CASTPPRGPLHF.

Note on this clonotype: Possible read error: a much larger clone is one base away. The chain couples TRBV6-1 to TRBJ1-2; D is uncertain. V shed 4 bases and J shed 5 bases, with 11 bases lying between them. Germline values: CDR1 MNHNS, CDR2 SASEGT. The CDR3 consists of 13 residues. CDR3 DNA sequence: TGTGCCAGCAGTGCCCAGAAAGGATATGGCTACACCTTC. Protein product: CASSAQKGYGYTF.

This clonotype was recorded at least ten times. The chain recombines TRBV5-8 with TRBJ2-3; D is perhaps TRBD1 (5 bases). Germline V gene sequence: CDR1 SGHTS, CDR2 YDEGEE. Between the trimmed V and J ends, which lost 2 bases and 4 bases, there was a span of 8 bases. The CDR3 totals 13 residues. The CDR3 loop is CASSFDSADTQYF. The CDR3 DNA follows: TGTGCCAGCAGCTTCGACAGTGCAGATACGCAGTATTTT. The variable domain in full, completed from reference TRBV5-8 and TRBJ2-3, reads EAGVTQSPTHLIKTRGQQATLRCSPISGHTSVYWYQQALGLGLQFLLWYDEGEERNRGNFPPRFSGRQFPNYSSELNVNALELEDSALYLCASSFDSADTQYFGPGTRLTVL.

A remark on this clonotype: Just one base apart from a much larger clone, this may be a read error. The CDR3 DNA follows: TGTGCCTGGAGTCAGGGGGCTTTAGAGACCCAGTACTTC. Amino acid sequence: CAWSQGALETQYF. The chain combines TRBV30 with TRBJ2-5, with 8 bases that match TRBD1. Trimming took 2 bases from V and 4 from J; bases not matched to a gene: 3. Germline values: CDR1 GTSNPN, CDR2 SVGIG (reference sequence). This CDR3 region has 13 residues. Looking up the rest from reference TRBV30 and TRBJ2-5 gives the full variable domain: SQTIHQWPATLVQPVGSPLSLECTVEGTSNPNLYWYRQAAGRGLQLLFYSVGIGQISSEVPQNLSASRPQDRQFILSSKKLLLSDSGFYLCAWSQGALETQYFGPGTRLLVL.

The rearrangement joins TRBV7-9 to TRBJ2-1, with D possibly matching TRBD2 (6 bases). The CDR3 is made up of 16 amino acids. The germline V gene encodes CDR1 SEHNR and CDR2 FQNEAQ (reference sequence). Trimming left V 1 base short and J 5 bases short, with 15 bases between. CDR3 sequence (DNA): TGTGCCAGCAGCTTAGTGGGGGGAGGAAACAACAATGAGCAGTTCTTC. Protein sequence: CASSLVGGGNNNEQFF. The full variable domain, with the rest looked up from reference TRBV7-9 and TRBJ2-1, is DTGVSQNPRHKITKRGQNVTFRCDPISEHNRLYWYRQTLGQGPEFLTYFQNEAQLEKSRLLSDRFSAERPKGSFSTLEIQRTEQGDSAMYLCASSLVGGGNNNEQFFGPGTRLTVL.

Judged by abundance, this clonotype is medium-sized (0.01 to 0.1%). The genes are TRBV20-1 and TRBJ1-1; unclear D gene. CDR3 length: 13 amino acids. Germline V gene sequence: CDR1 DFQATT, CDR2 SNEGSKA (reference sequence). V lost 5 bases and J 0 bases, leaving 10 bases between the germline ends. CDR3 loop: CSAVSVMNTEAFF. The CDR3 DNA reads as TGCAGTGCTGTATCAGTCATGAACACTGAAGCTTTCTTT.

This clonotype has ten or more counts. The chain carries TRBV10-1 and TRBJ2-3; TRBD2 aligns across 8 bases. This CDR3 contains 13 residues. CDR1 WNHNN and CDR2 SYGVQD come from the germline V gene (reference sequence). J lost 4 bases, V lost 6 bases, and 3 bases had no gene match. Here the CDR3 reads CASRASGSDTQYF. CDR3 sequence (DNA): TGCGCCAGCAGAGCTAGCGGGTCAGATACGCAGTATTTT.

At least ten counts were recorded for this clonotype. The chain joins TRBV20-1 to TRBJ2-7; weak D call: TRBD2 (5 bases). V was pared by 6 bases and J by 3 bases, with 18 bases between. CDR3 length: 14 amino acids. CDR1 and CDR2 from the germline V gene are DFQATT and SNEGSKA (reference sequence). CDR3 in amino acids: CSAASVRAGYEQYF. CDR3 in DNA: TGCAGTGCCGCCTCTGTGCGGGCCGGCTACGAGCAGTACTTC.

Comments on this clonotype: A much more abundant neighbour one base away suggests this may be a read error. The chain couples TRBV28 to TRBJ1-1; tentative D call: TRBD1 (5 bases). Looked up from germline, CDR1 is MDHEN and CDR2 is SYDVKM. The CDR3 totals 15 residues. CDR3 residues: CVSTDPGRLNTEAFF. The CDR3 nucleotides are TGTGTCAGCACCGACCCGGGACGGCTGAACACTGAAGCTTTCTTT. The full variable domain, with the rest looked up from reference TRBV28 and TRBJ1-1, is DVKVTQSSRYLVKRTGEKVFLECVQDMDHENMFWYRQDPGLGLRLIYFSYDVKMKEKGDIPEGYSVSREKKERFSLILESASTNQTSMYLCVSTDPGRLNTEAFFGQGTRLTVV.

This clonotype occurred many times. This rearrangement joins TRBV9 to TRBJ2-3, with TRBD1 as a possible D gene (6 bases). The germline gives CDR1 SGDLS, CDR2 YYNGEE. V was clipped by 2 bases and J by 0 bases, with 16 bases between them. The CDR3 runs 17 residues. The CDR3 spells CASSVEDRPTSTDTQYF. The CDR3 region has the DNA TGTGCCAGCAGCGTTGAAGACAGGCCAACTAGCACAGATACGCAGTATTTT.

This clonotype was detected ten times or more. V and J are TRBV30 and TRBJ2-3, with a possible D match to TRBD2 (6 bases). V lost 7 bases to trimming and J lost 4 bases, with 15 bases between them. CDR1 and CDR2 from the germline V gene are GTSNPN and SVGIG (reference sequence). The CDR3 sequence is 13 residues long. Here the CDR3 DNA reads TGTGCCTCCTCTTATTCGGGGGCAGATACGCAGTATTTT. Its protein product is CASSYSGADTQYF. Full variable domain (outside the CDR3, taken from reference TRBV30 and TRBJ2-3): SQTIHQWPATLVQPVGSPLSLECTVEGTSNPNLYWYRQAAGRGLQLLFYSVGIGQISSEVPQNLSASRPQDRQFILSSKKLLLSDSGFYLCASSYSGADTQYFGPGTRLTVL.

On this clonotype itself: A read error is possible here, since a much larger clone lies one base away. This chain uses TRBV10-1 with TRBJ2-2, with D unresolved. The CDR3 is 14 amino acids. CDR1 and CDR2 from the germline V gene are WNHNN and SYGVQD (reference sequence). The CDR3 loop reads CASIESRGSGELFF. CDR3 coding DNA: TGCGCCAGCATTGAGTCTAGAGGAAGCGGGGAGCTGTTTTTT.

In the case of this clonotype: This clone may be a read error of a much larger clone one base away. This rearrangement joins TRBV11-3 to TRBJ2-4; possible D gene TRBD2, 6 bases. Trimming stripped 3 bases from V and 4 bases from J, with 25 bases between. CDR3 length equals 19 residues. From germline, CDR1 is SGHNT and CDR2 YENEEA. This CDR3 reads CASSFGLSGVSSPKNIQYF. The CDR3 DNA reads as TGTGCCAGCAGCTTCGGACTATCGGGAGTCTCATCCCCAAAAAACATTCAGTACTTC.

This clonotype was picked up a small number of times. A much larger clone sits a single nucleotide away, making a read error possible. The chain employs TRBV5-1 and TRBJ1-1; D unclear. CDR3 length: 17 residues. Trimming stripped 5 bases from V and 2 bases from J, with 22 bases between. CDR1 is SGHRS, CDR2 YFSETQ, per germline. CDR3 in amino acids: CASRSGGHVALNTEAFF. CDR3 in DNA: TGCGCCAGCAGAAGCGGAGGCCACGTGGCTTTAAACACTGAAGCTTTCTTT.

This clonotype has ten or more counts. The V and J genes are TRBV11-2 and TRBJ2-6; D not resolved. The CDR3 contains 16 residues. Germline CDR1 and CDR2: SGHAT and FQNNGV. The V end lost 3 bases, the J end lost 0 bases, and 9 bases lay between the germline ends. The DNA for the CDR3 is TGTGCCAGCAGCTTCGCCCTGCTCTCTGGGGCCAACGTCCTGACTTTC. It translates to CASSFALLSGANVLTF. Supplemented by reference TRBV11-2 and TRBJ2-6, the full variable domain reads EAGVAQSPRYKIIEKRQSVAFWCNPISGHATLYWYQQILGQGPKLLIQFQNNGVVDDSQLPKDRFSAERLKGVDSTLKIQPAKLEDSAVYLCASSFALLSGANVLTFGAGSRLTVL.

Details on this clonotype: This sequence may be a read error, since a much larger clone differs from it by one base. The chain recombines TRBV28 with TRBJ1-1, with a possible D match to TRBD1 (5 bases). Trimming cost V 8 bases and J 6 bases, with 16 bases left between them. Germline CDR1 reads MDHEN; CDR2 reads SYDVKM. The CDR3 runs 13 residues. CDR3: CASPRGGVPEAFF. The CDR3 bases are TGTGCCAGCCCAAGGGGAGGGGTCCCTGAAGCTTTCTTT.

As to this clonotype: A clone one base away is much larger, so this may be a read error. This rearrangement joins TRBV19 to TRBJ2-7; weak D call: TRBD1 (5 bases). Germline V lookup: CDR1 LNHDA, CDR2 SQIVND (reference sequence). V dropped 4 bases and J dropped 2 bases, with 12 bases sitting between them. The CDR3 has 14 residues. In DNA, the CDR3 is TGTGCCAGTAGTAATTCACAGGAAACCTACGAGCAGTACTTC. This sequence encodes CASSNSQETYEQYF.

This clonotype was seen repeatedly, ten times or more. The rearrangement uses TRBV4-1 and TRBJ2-5; no clear D gene. Germline V CDR1 and CDR2: MGHRA, YSYEKL. The V end lost 0 bases, the J end lost 14 bases, and 16 bases lay between the germline ends. The CDR3 is 13 amino acids. The CDR3 bases are TGCGCCAGCAGCCAAGATCAGTACCTGCCGCAATACTTC. Translation: CASSQDQYLPQYF.

At least ten counts were recorded for this clonotype. The chain links TRBV6-1 to TRBJ2-6; D is unresolved. Germline CDR1 MNHNS, CDR2 SASEGT. V dropped 1 base and J dropped 0 bases, with 4 bases sitting between them. The CDR3 is 15 amino acids. CDR3 nucleotide sequence: TGTGCCAGCAGTGAAGACAGCTCTGGGGCCAACGTCCTGACTTTC. Residues: CASSEDSSGANVLTF.

As concerns this clonotype: The junction departs from the called germline gene at one end, perhaps through a read error. The chain combines TRBV6-2 or TRBV6-3 with TRBJ2-7, with 8 positions matching TRBD2. The CDR3 sequence is 17 residues long. Germline V gives CDR1 MNHEY, CDR2 SVGEGT. CDR3 sequence: CASGSPPPGSGGGEPYF. CDR3 sequence (DNA): TGTGCCAGCGGTTCCCCCCCCCCGGGAAGCGGGGGCGGCGAGCCGTACTTC.

This clonotype occurred many times. The rearrangement uses TRBV29-1 and TRBJ2-5; 10 bases line up with TRBD1. This CDR3 is 15 amino acids long. Trimming removed 2 bases from V and 7 bases from J; junction bases left unmatched: 10. The V gene's germline CDR1 is SQVTM and CDR2 ANQGSEA. For the CDR3, the DNA is TGCAGCGTTGAACAACCCGGGACAGGGGAGGGGACCCAGTACTTC. Its protein is CSVEQPGTGEGTQYF.

This clonotype ranks as medium-sized. The J gene is TRBJ1-3, the V gene TRBV12-3 or TRBV12-4; 11 bases align to TRBD1. This CDR3 has 14 residues. V lost 5 bases, J lost 4 bases, and 1 base stayed unmatched. CDR3 DNA sequence: TGTGCCAGCAGTGGACAGGGGGCAGGAAACACCATATATTTT. This translates into CASSGQGAGNTIYF.

The chain combines TRBV11-1 with TRBJ2-7, with 7 bases aligning to TRBD1. CDR1 and CDR2 from the germline V gene are SGHAT and FQDESV (reference sequence). V gave up 5 bases and J gave up 4 bases; unmatched junction bases: 8. CDR3 length equals 14 residues. CDR3 loop: CASSHPGQAYEQYF. The CDR3 bases are TGTGCCAGCAGCCACCCAGGACAGGCTTACGAGCAGTACTTC.